This TCR beta chain was captured by sequencing in a study of control samples from healthy donors and cancer patients. The table came from immunoSEQ multiplex PCR; TCRdb's copy has only in-frame clones and leaves some out. This table has roughly 54,000 clones, approximately 95% appearing once. The receptor was isolated from a young woman in good health. Sequencing used blood.

The CDR3 loop is CASSFQASVNTEAFF. Here the CDR3 DNA reads TGCGCCAGCAGCTTCCAAGCATCAGTGAACACTGAAGCTTTCTTT. This chain joins TRBV5-1 and TRBJ1-1, with no clear D. The CDR3 runs to 15 residues. The V end lost 2 bases, the J end lost 0 bases, and 11 bases lay between the germline ends. Germline assignment: CDR1 SGHRS and CDR2 YFSETQ.